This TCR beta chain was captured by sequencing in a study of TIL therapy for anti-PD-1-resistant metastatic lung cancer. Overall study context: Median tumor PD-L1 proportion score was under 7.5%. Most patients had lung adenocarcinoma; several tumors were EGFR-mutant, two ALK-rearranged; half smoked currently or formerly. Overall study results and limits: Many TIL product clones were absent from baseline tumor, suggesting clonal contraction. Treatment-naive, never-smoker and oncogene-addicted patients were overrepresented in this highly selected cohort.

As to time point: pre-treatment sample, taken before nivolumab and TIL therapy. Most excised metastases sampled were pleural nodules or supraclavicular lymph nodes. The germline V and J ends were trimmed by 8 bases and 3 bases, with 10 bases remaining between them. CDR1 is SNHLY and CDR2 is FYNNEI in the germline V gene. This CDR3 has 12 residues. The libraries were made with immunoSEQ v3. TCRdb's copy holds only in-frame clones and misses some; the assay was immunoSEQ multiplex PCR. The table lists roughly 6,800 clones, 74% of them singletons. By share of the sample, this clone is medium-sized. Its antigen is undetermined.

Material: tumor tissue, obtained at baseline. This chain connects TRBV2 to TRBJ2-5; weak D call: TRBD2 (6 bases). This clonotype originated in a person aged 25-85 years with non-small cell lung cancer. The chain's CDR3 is CASESGEETQYF. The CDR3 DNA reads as TGTGCCAGCGAGTCGGGGGAAGAGACCCAGTACTTC. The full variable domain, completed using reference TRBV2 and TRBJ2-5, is EPEVTQTPSHQVTQMGQEVILRCVPISNHLYFYWYRQILGQKVEFLVSFYNNEISEKSEIFDDQFSVERPDGSNFTLKIRSTKLEDSAMYFCASESGEETQYFGPGTRLLVL.